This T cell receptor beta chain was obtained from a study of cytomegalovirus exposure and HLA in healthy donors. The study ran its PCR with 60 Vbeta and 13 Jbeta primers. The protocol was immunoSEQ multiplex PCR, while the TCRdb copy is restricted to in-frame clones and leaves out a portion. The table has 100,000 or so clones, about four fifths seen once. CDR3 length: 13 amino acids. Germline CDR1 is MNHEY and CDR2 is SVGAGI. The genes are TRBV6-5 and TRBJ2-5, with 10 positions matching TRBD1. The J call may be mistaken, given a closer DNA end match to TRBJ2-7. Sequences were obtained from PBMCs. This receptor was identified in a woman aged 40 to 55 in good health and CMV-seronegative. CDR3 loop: CASSRQGADEQYF. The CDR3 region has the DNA TGTGCCAGCAGCAGACAGGGGGCGGACGAGCAGTACTTC.